The rows below give T cell receptor beta chains drawn from one sample of a study of T cells in localized non-small cell lung cancer. The data were produced by immunoSEQ multiplex PCR, yet TCRdb's version contains in-frame clones alone and is incomplete. The sample lists 64,000 or so clones; roughly 90% were seen once. The specimen was peripheral blood, collected before any cancer treatment. These receptors came from a woman aged 35 to 70 with stage I lung adenocarcinoma. Both conserved end residues are part of each CDR3. Size tells how often a clone was seen (once, few, many) or the class of an expanded clone, and some rows leave it out.

clone size	V gene	J gene	CDR3 protein
.	TRBV11-2	TRBJ1-1	CASSLVQGGDTEAFF
once	TRBV5-8	TRBJ2-1	CASSLAGDSYNEQFF
few	TRBV6-4	TRBJ2-1	CASSDFAGGRNEQFF
.	TRBV6-1	TRBJ1-5	CASSGHPPQGQPQHF
.	TRBV6-5	TRBJ1-5	CASSYSRGAQPQHF
many	TRBV6-4	TRBJ1-5	CASSPGEGNQPQHF
.	TRBV6-4	TRBJ1-5	CASSDGGQIYQPQHF
.	TRBV5-1	TRBJ2-3	CASSLVPPPSSTDTQYF
.	TRBV11-1	TRBJ1-1	CASSRITLEDTEAFF
.	TRBV28	TRBJ1-1	CASSPNTEAFF
.	TRBV4-1	TRBJ2-7	CASSQLDRGYEQYF
.	TRBV6-5	TRBJ2-7	CASSYSSGGPYEQYF
.	TRBV18	TRBJ2-7	CASSPNSATYEQYF
once	TRBV11-2	TRBJ1-3	CASSPGPYRAGNTIYF
.	TRBV28	TRBJ1-6	CASSLGLGQGSGSPLHF
.	TRBV10-2	TRBJ1-5	CASRPQQHNNQPQHF
.	TRBV19	TRBJ2-1	CASSIVGPIEQFF
.	TRBV6-1	TRBJ2-1	CASRPSGYNEQFF
.	TRBV19	TRBJ1-4	CASSLGQTKNEKLFF
.	TRBV6-5	TRBJ2-7	CASSYGQGPHYEQYF
.	TRBV7-2	TRBJ2-1	CASSGLTRFSYNEQFF
.	TRBV19	TRBJ1-1	CASSPQGSSDGAEAFF
once	TRBV28	TRBJ1-2	CAGRQSSNYGYTF
few	TRBV6-6	TRBJ1-2	CASSYRENEGYTF